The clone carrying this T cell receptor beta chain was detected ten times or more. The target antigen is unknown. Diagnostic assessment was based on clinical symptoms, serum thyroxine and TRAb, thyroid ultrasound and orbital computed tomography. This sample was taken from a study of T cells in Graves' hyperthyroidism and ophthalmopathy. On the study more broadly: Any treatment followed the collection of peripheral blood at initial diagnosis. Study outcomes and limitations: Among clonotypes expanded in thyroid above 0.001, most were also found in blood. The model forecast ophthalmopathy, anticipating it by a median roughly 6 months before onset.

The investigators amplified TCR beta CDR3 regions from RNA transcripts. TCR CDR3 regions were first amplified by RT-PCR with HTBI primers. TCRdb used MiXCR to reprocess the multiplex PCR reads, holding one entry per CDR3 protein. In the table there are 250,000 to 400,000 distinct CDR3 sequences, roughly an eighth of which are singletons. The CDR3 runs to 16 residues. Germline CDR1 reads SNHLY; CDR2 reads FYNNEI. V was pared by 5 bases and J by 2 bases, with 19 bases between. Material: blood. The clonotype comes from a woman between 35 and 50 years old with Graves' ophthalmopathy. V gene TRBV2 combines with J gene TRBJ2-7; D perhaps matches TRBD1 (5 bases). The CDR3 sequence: CASSSTSGLGAYEQYF. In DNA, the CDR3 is TGTGCCAGCAGTTCAACATCAGGGTTAGGGGCCTACGAGCAGTACTTC.